The 16 T cell receptor beta chains presented below share a single source sample, sequenced in a study of blood T cell repertoires in COVID-19. This table comes from immunoSEQ multiplex PCR, and its TCRdb copy is limited to in-frame clones, with some not included. The sample has about 100,000 clones; 80% are singletons. What was sequenced was peripheral blood. Receptor source: a woman in her sixties or seventies with acute or convalescent COVID-19.

The chain couples TRBV14 to TRBJ2-1; 9 bases fit TRBD1. The CDR3 extends over 14 amino acids. V lost 3 bases and J lost 9; bases outside the gene matches: 6. Germline-derived CDR1 and CDR2 are SGHDN and FVKESK. CDR3 sequence reads: CASSQGQGWGEQFF. In DNA, the CDR3 is TGTGCCAGCAGCCAGGGACAGGGATGGGGTGAGCAGTTCTTC.

The V and J genes are TRBV5-1 and TRBJ2-3; TRBD2 aligns across 14 bases. The CDR3 totals 15 residues. Per the germline V gene, CDR1 is SGHRS and CDR2 is YFSETQ. The V segment lost 4 bases and the J segment 6 bases; nucleotides outside the gene matches: 4. The CDR3 protein is CASSPGLAGVDTQYF. In DNA, the CDR3 is TGCGCCAGCAGCCCGGGACTAGCGGGGGTGGATACGCAGTATTTT. Full variable domain (missing parts from reference TRBV5-1 and TRBJ2-3): KAGVTQTPRYLIKTRGQQVTLSCSPISGHRSVSWYQQTPGQGLQFLFEYFSETQRNKGNFPGRFSGRQFSNSRSEMNVSTLELGDSALYLCASSPGLAGVDTQYFGPGTRLTVL.

J is TRBJ2-7 and V is TRBV5-4, with TRBD1 matching over 9 bases. Germline V CDR1 and CDR2: SGHNT, YYREEE (reference sequence). J was trimmed by 3 bases and V by 4 bases; bases with no gene match: 8. This CDR3 has 15 residues. CDR3 loop: CASSLGQGGFYEQYV. The CDR3 nucleotides read TGTGCCAGCAGCCTGGGACAGGGTGGCTTCTACGAGCAGTACGTC.

The CDR3 reads CASSGQSYQYGYTF. For the CDR3, the DNA is TGTGCCAGCAGTGGACAGTCCTACCAGTATGGCTACACCTTC. This chain uses TRBV2 with TRBJ1-2; maybe TRBD1 (5 bases). V gave up 4 bases and J gave up 5 bases, with 14 bases separating them. Germline CDR1 and CDR2: SNHLY and FYNNEI. There are 14 residues in the CDR3.

This clone was picked up one time. The chain links TRBV5-1 to TRBJ1-1; no clear D. The germline V gene encodes CDR1 SGHRS and CDR2 YFSETQ. The length of the CDR3 is 16 residues. Trimming shortened V by 4 bases and J by 0 bases, and 16 bases separated the two germline ends. Written as DNA, the CDR3 is TGCGCCAGCAGCCACGGCGGTGGAGGGTTGAACACTGAAGCTTTCTTT. Its translation is CASSHGGGGLNTEAFF.

The rearrangement uses TRBV11-2 and TRBJ1-1; no reliable D call. Trimming stripped 5 bases from V and 2 bases from J, with 3 bases between. This CDR3 contains 11 residues. In germline, CDR1 is SGHAT, CDR2 FQNNGV. CDR3 sequence (DNA): TGTGCCAGCAGCCGTAACACTGAAGCTTTCTTT. Translation gives CASSRNTEAFF.

This clone was detected a few times. V usage is TRBV7-9 and J usage is TRBJ2-4, with D possibly being TRBD2 (6 bases). The germline V gene encodes CDR1 SEHNR and CDR2 FQNEAQ (reference sequence). The CDR3 loop spans 16 amino acids. Trimming cost V 1 base and J 3 bases, with 13 bases left between them. The CDR3 DNA sequence: TGTGCCAGCAGCTTAGATGGAGGGGCCCTCAAAAACATTCAGTACTTC. Translated: CASSLDGGALKNIQYF.

V and J are TRBV28 and TRBJ1-5; no definite D call. Per germline, CDR1 MDHEN and CDR2 SYDVKM. V was shortened by 4 bases and J by 2 bases, with 9 bases between the two germline ends. The CDR3 has 14 amino acids. The CDR3 region has the DNA TGTGCCAGCAGTTGGTGGGAGGGCAATCAGCCCCAGCATTTT. As protein: CASSWWEGNQPQHF. Together with reference TRBV28 and TRBJ1-5, the CDR3 gives the full variable domain: DVKVTQSSRYLVKRTGEKVFLECVQDMDHENMFWYRQDPGLGLRLIYFSYDVKMKEKGDIPEGYSVSREKKERFSLILESASTNQTSMYLCASSWWEGNQPQHFGDGTRLSIL.

This clone was counted only a few times. The V call is TRBV30, the J call TRBJ1-2; D gene ambiguous. The CDR3 contains 13 residues. The germline gives CDR1 GTSNPN, CDR2 SVGIG (reference sequence). The ends were cut back, 0 bases at V and 8 bases at J, with 13 bases in the middle. CDR3 residues: CAWSVERDGGYTF. Here the CDR3 DNA reads TGTGCCTGGAGTGTAGAGCGGGATGGCGGCTACACCTTC. Drawing the rest from reference TRBV30 and TRBJ1-2, the complete variable domain is SQTIHQWPATLVQPVGSPLSLECTVEGTSNPNLYWYRQAAGRGLQLLFYSVGIGQISSEVPQNLSASRPQDRQFILSSKKLLLSDSGFYLCAWSVERDGGYTFGSGTRLTVV.

The CDR3 nucleotides are TGTGCCAGCAGCCTGAAACCGGGACAGGGGGCGAACACCGGGGAGCTGTTTTTT. Its protein is CASSLKPGQGANTGELFF. The chain recombines TRBV7-8 with TRBJ2-2; 11 bases agree with TRBD1. Trimming removed 5 bases from V and 0 bases from J; junction bases left unmatched: 8. CDR1 is SGHVS and CDR2 is FQNEAQ in the germline V gene. The CDR3 runs to 18 residues.

The chain has TRBV28 and TRBJ1-2, with 11 bases identical to TRBD1. Germline V gene sequence: CDR1 MDHEN, CDR2 SYDVKM. With V trimmed by 2 bases and J by 8 bases, 7 bases remained unmatched. The CDR3 has 15 residues. CDR3 in DNA: TGTGCCAGCAGTTTAGGGGACAGGGGGACTCGGGGCTACACCTTC. Translation: CASSLGDRGTRGYTF.

The rearrangement links TRBV30 to TRBJ2-1, with 9 bases that match TRBD1. V gave up 0 bases and J gave up 9 bases; unmatched junction bases: 6. The CDR3 spans 14 residues. The germline gives CDR1 GTSNPN, CDR2 SVGIG (reference sequence). The CDR3 is CAWSVQGAYGEQFF. CDR3 sequence (DNA): TGTGCCTGGAGTGTACAGGGGGCGTACGGTGAGCAGTTCTTC.

This clone occurred a few times. The rearrangement uses TRBV6-6 and TRBJ2-3; TRBD2 matches 15 bases. CDR1 is MNHNY, CDR2 SVGAGI, per germline (reference sequence). Trimming took 6 bases from V and 4 from J; bases not matched to a gene: 5. The CDR3 totals 16 residues. CDR3 sequence reads: CASSAGLAGGADTQYF. In DNA form, the CDR3 reads TGTGCCAGCAGCGCTGGACTAGCGGGGGGGGCAGATACGCAGTATTTT.

This chain connects TRBV3-1 (or the pseudogene TRBV3-2) to TRBJ1-6; 10 nucleotides align to TRBD1. J lost 10 bases, V lost 3 bases, and 6 bases had no gene match. The CDR3 covers 15 residues. Germline CDR1 is LGHDT and CDR2 is YNNKEL (reference sequence). CDR3 sequence reads: CASSQTGTGDSPLHF. The CDR3 DNA follows: TGTGCCAGCAGCCAGACCGGGACAGGGGACTCACCCCTCCACTTT.

This chain joins TRBV11-3 and TRBJ2-3, with 9 bases lining up with TRBD1. This CDR3 contains 16 residues. The trim removed 5 bases at V and 0 bases at J, leaving 6 bases unmatched. The germline gives CDR1 SGHNT, CDR2 YENEEA. As DNA, the CDR3 is TGTGCCAGCAGCCCCCGGACAGGGGACAGCACAGATACGCAGTATTTT. Its translation: CASSPRTGDSTDTQYF.

The J gene is TRBJ2-6, the V gene TRBV10-1, with 10 bases fitting TRBD2. V was clipped by 6 bases and J by 0 bases; unmatched bases: 8. This CDR3 has 18 amino acids. Germline V lookup: CDR1 WNHNN, CDR2 SYGVQD (reference sequence). The CDR3 region is CASSTSGAPRSGANVLTF. The CDR3 region has the DNA TGCGCCAGCAGCACTAGCGGGGCCCCTCGCTCTGGGGCCAACGTCCTGACTTTC.